Presented here are 19 T cell receptor beta chains from one specimen sequenced in a study of shared clonotypes between healthy human individuals (dated by TCRdb to about 2020). Libraries were constructed by the immunoSEQ multiplex PCR assay. TCRdb stores this immuneACCESS table with in-frame sequences only. Part of the clones is absent; in the studies checked, under half of the shortfall reflects unresolved V genes, and no reason is known for the rest. This sample holds over 1.5 million clones; approximately 98% were observed only once. The ten largest make up 0.4% to 0.45% of the sample. Sequencing was performed on naive CD4+ T cells sorted from blood. The sample's cell subset or site label, in plain terms: CD45RA+ positively selected. Source of these receptors: a man in his thirties or forties in good health.

This chain connects TRBV18 to TRBJ2-7, with D uncertain. The CDR3 covers 15 residues. The V gene's germline CDR1 is KGHSH and CDR2 LQKENI. Deletions cut 1 base from V and 0 bases from J, with 10 bases between. The chain's CDR3 is CASSPQATTSYEQYF. The CDR3 nucleotides read TGTGCCAGCTCACCACAAGCGACCACCTCCTACGAGCAGTACTTC.

CDR3 sequence reads: CASRSIGELFF. CDR3 in DNA: TGTGCCAGCAGGAGTATCGGGGAGCTGTTTTTT. The V gene is TRBV27, the J gene TRBJ2-2; D is unresolved. CDR3 length equals 11 residues. V lost 6 bases and J lost 7, with 6 bases in between. Germline V gene data show CDR1 as MNHEY and CDR2 as SMNVEV (reference sequence).

The J gene is TRBJ2-1, the V gene TRBV5-4, with TRBD2 identical over 8 bases. Losses at the gene ends were 3 bases for V and 9 bases for J; bases not matched to a gene: 11. Germline V gives CDR1 SGHNT, CDR2 YYREEE (reference sequence). This CDR3 contains 15 residues. The DNA of the CDR3 is TGTGCCAGCAGCTGGCAGGGCGGGAGCGGGAGTGAGCAGTTCTTC. Amino acids: CASSWQGGSGSEQFF.

In this sample, this clone turned up once. The chain links TRBV6-4 to TRBJ2-7; D perhaps matches TRBD2 (5 bases). Trimming removed 2 bases at V and 0 bases at J, with 14 bases between. Germline V gene data show CDR1 as MRHNA and CDR2 as SNTAGT. The CDR3 totals 16 residues. For the CDR3, the DNA is TGTGCCAGCAGTGACGATTGCGGGCTGAGCTCCTACGAGCAGTACTTC. Its translation: CASSDDCGLSSYEQYF.

The chain combines TRBV9 with TRBJ2-1, with no clear D. V was shortened by 2 bases and J by 0 bases, with 21 bases between the two germline ends. There are 19 residues in the CDR3. Per germline, CDR1 SGDLS and CDR2 YYNGEE. This chain's CDR3 is CASSVTGLRMQSSYNEQFF. DNA for the CDR3: TGTGCCAGCAGCGTTACTGGTCTTAGAATGCAGAGCTCCTACAATGAGCAGTTCTTC.

The DNA of the CDR3 is TGTGCCAGCTCAGGGTCACGGGAAGCTTTCTTT. Translated: CASSGSREAFF. The chain combines TRBV7-9 with TRBJ1-1, with a possible D match to TRBD1 (5 bases). The V and J ends lost 8 bases and 8 bases respectively, with 12 bases between them. Germline CDR1 and CDR2: SEHNR and FQNEAQ (reference sequence). The CDR3 consists of 11 residues.

The chain uses TRBV7-9 and TRBJ1-3; D is perhaps TRBD1 (5 bases). V lost 4 bases and J 8 bases, leaving 21 bases between the germline ends. CDR1 and CDR2 from the germline V gene are SEHNR and FQNEAQ (reference sequence). This CDR3 has 16 amino acids. Here the CDR3 DNA reads TGTGCCAGCAGCTCTCACAGGTTCCTAAGCGGGGACACCATATATTTT. Translation gives CASSSHRFLSGDTIYF.

This clone appeared a few times. J is TRBJ2-1 and V is TRBV11-3; D unclear. CDR1 and CDR2 (germline): SGHNT, YENEEA. V lost 2 bases, J lost 8 bases, and 7 bases lay in between. This CDR3 is 12 amino acids long. The CDR3 here is CASSLTGDEQFF. CDR3 in DNA: TGTGCCAGCAGCTTAACTGGGGATGAGCAGTTCTTC.

The chain recombines TRBV7-8 with TRBJ2-1; 7 bases align to TRBD2. Germline trimming cut 2 bases from V and 0 bases from J; bases unmatched to any gene: 7. The germline V gene has CDR1 SGHVS and CDR2 FQNEAQ. This CDR3 is 17 amino acids long. The CDR3 region has the DNA TGTGCCAGCAGCTTACCTGTTCTAGCGGACTCCTACAATGAGCAGTTCTTC. Translating it yields CASSLPVLADSYNEQFF. Based on the CDR3 plus reference TRBV7-8 and TRBJ2-1, the full variable domain is GAGVSQSPRYKVAKRGQDVALRCDPISGHVSLFWYQQALGQGPEFLTYFQNEAQLDKSGLPSDRFFAERPEGSVSTLKIQRTQQEDSAVYLCASSLPVLADSYNEQFFGPGTRLTVL.

The J gene is TRBJ2-7, the V gene TRBV28; 7 nucleotides agree with TRBD2. Trimming took 3 bases from V and 2 from J; bases not matched to a gene: 10. The CDR3 runs to 16 residues. Germline V gene data show CDR1 as MDHEN and CDR2 as SYDVKM. The CDR3 coding sequence is TGTGCCAGCAGTTTTGGTATGGGGGAGGGAACCTACGAGCAGTACTTC. Its protein is CASSFGMGEGTYEQYF.

The chain combines TRBV18 with TRBJ1-1, with 8 nucleotides matching TRBD1. Germline assignment: CDR1 KGHSH and CDR2 LQKENI. The CDR3 loop spans 16 amino acids. The J segment lost 2 bases and the V segment lost 0 bases, leaving 5 bases of the junction unmatched. The CDR3 spells CASSPPRGLLNTEAFF. The CDR3 nucleotides are TGTGCCAGCTCACCACCCAGGGGGCTACTCAACACTGAAGCTTTCTTT.

This CDR3 reads CASSRRQGNQPQHF. The CDR3 region has the DNA TGTGCCAGCAGCCGTCGACAGGGCAATCAGCCCCAGCATTTT. J is TRBJ1-5 and V is TRBV28; possible D gene TRBD1, 6 bases. Trimming stripped 6 bases from V and 2 bases from J, with 11 bases between. Germline loops: CDR1 MDHEN, CDR2 SYDVKM. The CDR3 covers 14 residues. Drawing the rest from reference TRBV28 and TRBJ1-5, the complete variable domain is DVKVTQSSRYLVKRTGEKVFLECVQDMDHENMFWYRQDPGLGLRLIYFSYDVKMKEKGDIPEGYSVSREKKERFSLILESASTNQTSMYLCASSRRQGNQPQHFGDGTRLSIL.

The CDR3 DNA sequence: TGTGCCAGCAGTCGACAGTACGAGCAGTACTTC. Translating gives CASSRQYEQYF. The gene calls are TRBV28 and TRBJ2-7, with D perhaps TRBD1 (5 bases). Germline values: CDR1 MDHEN, CDR2 SYDVKM. V dropped 5 bases and J dropped 4 bases, with 6 bases sitting between them. CDR3 size: 11 residues. The full variable domain, in which reference TRBV28 and TRBJ2-7 provide the parts outside the CDR3, is DVKVTQSSRYLVKRTGEKVFLECVQDMDHENMFWYRQDPGLGLRLIYFSYDVKMKEKGDIPEGYSVSREKKERFSLILESASTNQTSMYLCASSRQYEQYFGPGTRLTVT.

The chain carries TRBV5-4 and TRBJ2-2; 15 bases agree with TRBD2. Germline V CDR1 and CDR2: SGHNT, YYREEE (reference sequence). V lost 2 bases, J lost 6 bases, and 8 bases stayed unmatched. The CDR3 spans 18 residues. For the CDR3, the DNA is TGTGCCAGCAGCTTAAAACCGGGACTAGCGGGAGGACCCGGGGAGCTGTTTTTT. It codes for CASSLKPGLAGGPGELFF.

This rearrangement joins TRBV18 to TRBJ2-7; D is possibly TRBD2 (6 bases). Per germline, CDR1 KGHSH and CDR2 LQKENI. CDR3 length equals 13 residues. The V end lost 7 bases, the J end lost 5 bases, and 15 bases lay between the germline ends. CDR3 bases: TGTGCCAGCTTACTGAACCCTAGCGACGAGCAGTACTTC. Translating gives CASLLNPSDEQYF.

As for this clone: Other DNA sequences in the same sample also yield this CDR3. This chain uses TRBV7-3 with TRBJ2-1; tentative D call: TRBD2 (6 bases). Trimming took 3 bases from V and 0 from J, leaving 9 bases between them. Germline V CDR1 and CDR2: SGHTA, FQGTGA. This CDR3 region has 15 residues. CDR3 sequence: CASSFGGSSYNEQFF. DNA of the CDR3: TGTGCCAGCAGCTTTGGGGGGAGCTCCTACAATGAGCAGTTCTTC.

The CDR3 region has the DNA TGTGCCAGCAGCGTTAGGTCGGCACTAGCGGATTCCAATGAGCAGTTCTTC. Protein sequence: CASSVRSALADSNEQFF. The chain carries TRBV9 and TRBJ2-1, with 8 positions matching TRBD2. V shed 2 bases, J shed 6 bases, and the junction held 13 bases outside the gene matches. Germline CDR1 is SGDLS and CDR2 is YYNGEE. The CDR3 sequence is 17 residues long.

For the CDR3, the DNA is TGTGCCAGCAGCTCCGGGGGTTTCGATGAGCAGTTCTTC. Translation: CASSSGGFDEQFF. The chain couples TRBV11-2 to TRBJ2-1; possible D gene TRBD2, 6 bases. Germline CDR1 SGHAT, CDR2 FQNNGV. The CDR3 consists of 13 residues. V lost 4 bases and J lost 8, with 12 bases in between.

The chain links TRBV29-1 to TRBJ2-4; TRBD1 or TRBD2 may be the D gene (5 bases each). This CDR3 is built from 14 residues. Trimming pared 5 bases from V and 0 bases from J, leaving 11 bases between. The germline CDR1 and CDR2 sequences are SQVTM and ANQGSEA. The CDR3 coding sequence is TGCAGCGTTCTGTCGGGGCTAGCCAAAAACATTCAGTACTTC. It is translated as CSVLSGLAKNIQYF.